This TCR beta chain was sequenced during a study of T cells after posttransplantation cyclophosphamide. This clone has at least ten counts. Its antigen is still unknown. CDR1 SGDLS and CDR2 YYNGEE come from the germline V gene. This CDR3 has 12 amino acids. Trimming took off 3 bases at V and 7 bases at J, with 10 bases between the two ends. Profiling relied on immunoSEQ multiplex PCR, and the TCRdb table lists in-frame clones only, not all of them. Recorded here are tens of thousands of clones, with no singletons, and the ten leading clones hold 2% to 3%. Study outcomes and limitations: Later blood repertoires were often dominated by clones from the donor CD8+ memory compartment. TRB overlap between skin or GI tissue T cells and blood was limited.

This related bone marrow graft donor gave peripheral blood on the day of marrow donation. The genes are TRBV9 and TRBJ1-2; D may be TRBD1 (5 bases). Sequencing was carried out using PBMCs. The receptor's source is a middle-aged man in good health, CMV-negative, and a related stem cell transplant donor. CDR3 DNA: TGTGCCAGCAGCGAGGGGCGCGGTGGCTACACCTTC. Translating gives CASSEGRGGYTF. The variable domain in full, completed from reference TRBV9 and TRBJ1-2, reads DSGVTQTPKHLITATGQRVTLRCSPRSGDLSVYWYQQSLDQGLQFLIQYYNGEERAKGNILERFSAQQFPDLHSELNLSSLELGDSALYFCASSEGRGGYTFGSGTRLTVV.